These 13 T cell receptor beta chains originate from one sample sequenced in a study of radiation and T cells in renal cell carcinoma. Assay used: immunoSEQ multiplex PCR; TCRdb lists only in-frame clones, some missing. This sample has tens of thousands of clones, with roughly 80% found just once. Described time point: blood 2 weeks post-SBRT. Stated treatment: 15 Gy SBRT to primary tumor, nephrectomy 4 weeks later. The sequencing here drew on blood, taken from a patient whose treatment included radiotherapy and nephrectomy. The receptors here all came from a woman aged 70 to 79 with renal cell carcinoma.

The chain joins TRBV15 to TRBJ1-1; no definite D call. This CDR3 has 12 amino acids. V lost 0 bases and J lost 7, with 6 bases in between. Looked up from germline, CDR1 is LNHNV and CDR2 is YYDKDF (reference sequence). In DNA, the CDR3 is TGTGCCACCAGCAGAGATCGTGGTGAAGCTTTCTTT. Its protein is CATSRDRGEAFF.

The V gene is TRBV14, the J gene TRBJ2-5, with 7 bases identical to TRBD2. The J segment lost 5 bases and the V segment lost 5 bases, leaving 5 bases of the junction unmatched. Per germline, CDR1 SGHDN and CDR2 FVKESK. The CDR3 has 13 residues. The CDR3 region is CASSSELAETQYF. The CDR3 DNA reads TGTGCCAGCAGCAGTGAACTAGCGGAGACCCAGTACTTC.

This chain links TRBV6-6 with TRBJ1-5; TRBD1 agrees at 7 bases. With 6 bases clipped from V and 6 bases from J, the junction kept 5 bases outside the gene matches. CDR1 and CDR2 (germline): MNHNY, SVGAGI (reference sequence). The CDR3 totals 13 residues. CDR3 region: CASRRQGGQPQHF. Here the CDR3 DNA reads TGTGCCAGCAGACGACAGGGAGGTCAGCCCCAGCATTTT.

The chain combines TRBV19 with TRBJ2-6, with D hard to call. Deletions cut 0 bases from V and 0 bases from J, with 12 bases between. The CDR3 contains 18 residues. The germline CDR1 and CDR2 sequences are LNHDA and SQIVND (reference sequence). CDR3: CASSIDLLAPSGANVLTF. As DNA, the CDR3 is TGTGCCAGTAGTATAGATCTGTTAGCCCCCTCTGGGGCCAACGTCCTGACTTTC.

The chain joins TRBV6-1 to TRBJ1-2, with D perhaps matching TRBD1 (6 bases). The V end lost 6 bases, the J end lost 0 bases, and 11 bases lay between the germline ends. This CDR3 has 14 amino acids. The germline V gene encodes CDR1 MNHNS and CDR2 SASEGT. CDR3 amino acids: CASRQDSTNYGYTF. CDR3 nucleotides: TGTGCCAGCAGGCAGGACAGTACTAACTATGGCTACACCTTC.

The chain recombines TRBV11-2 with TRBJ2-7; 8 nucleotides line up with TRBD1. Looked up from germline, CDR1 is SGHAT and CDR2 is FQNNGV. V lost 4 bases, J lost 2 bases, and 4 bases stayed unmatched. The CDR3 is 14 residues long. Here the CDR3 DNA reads TGTGCCAGCAGCTGGGGGACAGGCCCCTACGAGCAGTACTTC. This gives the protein CASSWGTGPYEQYF.

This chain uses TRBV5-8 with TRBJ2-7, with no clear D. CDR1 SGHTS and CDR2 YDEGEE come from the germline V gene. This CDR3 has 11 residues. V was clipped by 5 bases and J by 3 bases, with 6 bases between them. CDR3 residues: CASRVVYEQYF. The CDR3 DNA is TGTGCCAGCAGGGTAGTCTACGAGCAGTACTTC.

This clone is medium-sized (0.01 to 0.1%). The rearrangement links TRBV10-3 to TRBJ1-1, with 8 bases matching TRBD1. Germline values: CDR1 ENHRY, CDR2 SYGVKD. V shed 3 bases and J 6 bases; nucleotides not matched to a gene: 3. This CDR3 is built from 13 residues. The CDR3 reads CAISDRGQSEAFF. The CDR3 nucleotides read TGTGCCATCAGTGACAGGGGGCAGTCTGAAGCTTTCTTT.

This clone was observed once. CDR3 coding DNA: TGTGCCAGCTCACCAGAGGGGGCGGTTGAGACCCAGTACTTC. The encoded protein is CASSPEGAVETQYF. The chain combines TRBV18 with TRBJ2-5, with 7 bases identical to TRBD1. The germline gives CDR1 KGHSH, CDR2 LQKENI. With 2 bases clipped from V and 5 bases from J, the junction kept 5 bases outside the gene matches. There are 14 residues in the CDR3.

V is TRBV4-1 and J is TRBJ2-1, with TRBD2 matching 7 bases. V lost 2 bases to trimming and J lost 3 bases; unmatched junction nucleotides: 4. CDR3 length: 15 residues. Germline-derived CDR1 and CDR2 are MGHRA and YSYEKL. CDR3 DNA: TGCGCCAGCAGCCAAACCGGGACTAACTACAATGAGCAGTTCTTC. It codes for CASSQTGTNYNEQFF.

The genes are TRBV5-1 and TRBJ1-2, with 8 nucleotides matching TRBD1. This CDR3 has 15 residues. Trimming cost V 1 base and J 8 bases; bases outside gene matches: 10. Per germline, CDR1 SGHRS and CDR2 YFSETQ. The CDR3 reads CASSLTPQGAWGYTF. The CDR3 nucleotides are TGCGCCAGCAGCTTGACCCCCCAGGGGGCTTGGGGCTACACCTTC.

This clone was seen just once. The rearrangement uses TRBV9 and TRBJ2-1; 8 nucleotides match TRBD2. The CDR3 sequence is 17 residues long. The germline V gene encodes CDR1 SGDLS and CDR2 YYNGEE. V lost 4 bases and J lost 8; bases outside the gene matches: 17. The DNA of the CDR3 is TGTGCCAGCAGCCCTCAACCGGGACTAGTCGGGGGCGATGAGCAGTTCTTC. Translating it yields CASSPQPGLVGGDEQFF.

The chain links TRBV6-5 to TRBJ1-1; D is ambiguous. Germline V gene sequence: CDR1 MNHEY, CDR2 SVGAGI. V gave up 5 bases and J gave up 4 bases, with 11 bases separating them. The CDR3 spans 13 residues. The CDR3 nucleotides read TGTGCCAGCAGTAAGTTTACGGGCACTGAAGCTTTCTTT. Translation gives CASSKFTGTEAFF.